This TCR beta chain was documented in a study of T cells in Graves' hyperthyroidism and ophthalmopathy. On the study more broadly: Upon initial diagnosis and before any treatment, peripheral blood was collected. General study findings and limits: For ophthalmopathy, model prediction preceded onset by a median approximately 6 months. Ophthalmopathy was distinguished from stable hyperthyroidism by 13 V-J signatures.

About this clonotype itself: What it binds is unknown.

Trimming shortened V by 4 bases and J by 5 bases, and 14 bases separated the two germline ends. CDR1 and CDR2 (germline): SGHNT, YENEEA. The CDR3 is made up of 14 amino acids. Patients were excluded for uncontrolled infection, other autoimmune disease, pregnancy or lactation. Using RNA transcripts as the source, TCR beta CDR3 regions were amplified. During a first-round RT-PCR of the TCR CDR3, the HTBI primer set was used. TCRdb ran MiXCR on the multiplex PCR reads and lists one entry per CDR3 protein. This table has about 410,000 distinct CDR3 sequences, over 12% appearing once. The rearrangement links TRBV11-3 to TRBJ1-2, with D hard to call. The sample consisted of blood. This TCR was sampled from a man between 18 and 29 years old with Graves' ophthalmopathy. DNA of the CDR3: TGTGCCAGCAGCTCGACGCAATCGGGATATGGCTACACCTTC. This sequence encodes CASSSTQSGYGYTF.